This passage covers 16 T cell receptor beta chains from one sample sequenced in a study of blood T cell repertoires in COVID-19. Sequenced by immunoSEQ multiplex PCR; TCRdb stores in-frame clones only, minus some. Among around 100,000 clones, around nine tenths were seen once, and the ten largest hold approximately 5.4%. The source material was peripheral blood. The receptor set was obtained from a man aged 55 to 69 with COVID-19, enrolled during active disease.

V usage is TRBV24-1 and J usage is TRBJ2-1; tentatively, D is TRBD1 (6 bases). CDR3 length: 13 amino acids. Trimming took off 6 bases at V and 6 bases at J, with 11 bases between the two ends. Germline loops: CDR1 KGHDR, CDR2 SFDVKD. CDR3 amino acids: CATSYPGVNEQFF. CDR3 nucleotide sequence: TGTGCCACCAGTTACCCAGGGGTCAATGAGCAGTTCTTC.

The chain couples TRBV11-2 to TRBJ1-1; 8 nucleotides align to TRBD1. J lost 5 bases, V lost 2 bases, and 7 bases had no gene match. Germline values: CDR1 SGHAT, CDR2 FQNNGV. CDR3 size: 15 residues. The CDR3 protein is CASSLRTGWRTEAFF. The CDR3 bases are TGTGCCAGCAGCTTAAGGACAGGGTGGCGGACTGAAGCTTTCTTT.

The CDR3 DNA follows: TGTGCCAGCAGCGGACAGTATAATTCACCCCTCCACTTT. Amino acid sequence: CASSGQYNSPLHF. The V gene is TRBV9, the J gene TRBJ1-6, with TRBD1 as a possible D gene (5 bases). Between the trimmed V and J ends, which lost 3 bases and 4 bases, there was a span of 5 bases. Germline CDR1 SGDLS, CDR2 YYNGEE. The CDR3 contains 13 residues.

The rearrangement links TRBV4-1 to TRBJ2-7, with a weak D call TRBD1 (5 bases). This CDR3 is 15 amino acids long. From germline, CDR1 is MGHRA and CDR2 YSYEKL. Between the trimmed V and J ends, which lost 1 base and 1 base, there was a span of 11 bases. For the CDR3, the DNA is TGCGCCAGCAGCCAAGGACAGCTACCTTCCTACGAGCAGTACTTC. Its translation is CASSQGQLPSYEQYF.

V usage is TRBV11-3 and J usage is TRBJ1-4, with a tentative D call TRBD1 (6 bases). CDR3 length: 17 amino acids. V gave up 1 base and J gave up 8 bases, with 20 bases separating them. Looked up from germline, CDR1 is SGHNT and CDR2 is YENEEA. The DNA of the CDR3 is TGTGCCAGCAGCTTAGGGACAGCTTGGGCGACCGGCGAAAAACTGTTTTTT. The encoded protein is CASSLGTAWATGEKLFF.

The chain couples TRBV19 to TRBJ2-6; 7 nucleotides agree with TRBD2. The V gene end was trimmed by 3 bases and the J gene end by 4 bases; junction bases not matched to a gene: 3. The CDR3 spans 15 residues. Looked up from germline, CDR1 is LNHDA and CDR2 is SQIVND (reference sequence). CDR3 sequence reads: CASSMGGLGANVLTF. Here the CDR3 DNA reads TGTGCCAGTAGTATGGGAGGGTTAGGGGCCAACGTCCTGACTTTC.

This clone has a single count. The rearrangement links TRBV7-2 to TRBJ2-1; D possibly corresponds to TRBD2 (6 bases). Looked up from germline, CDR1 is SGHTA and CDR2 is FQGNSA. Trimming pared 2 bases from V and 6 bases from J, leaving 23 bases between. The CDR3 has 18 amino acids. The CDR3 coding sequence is TGTGCCAGCAGCTTAAGGCTCTCAGCCGGGACTCTGAGCAATGAGCAGTTCTTC. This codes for CASSLRLSAGTLSNEQFF.

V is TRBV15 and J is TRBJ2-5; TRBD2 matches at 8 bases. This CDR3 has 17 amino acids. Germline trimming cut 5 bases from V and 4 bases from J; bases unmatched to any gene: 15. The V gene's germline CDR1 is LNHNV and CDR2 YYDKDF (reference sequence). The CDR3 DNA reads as TGTGCCACCAGCTGGGGAGGTGATAGCGGGATGGGAGAGACCCAGTACTTC. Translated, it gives CATSWGGDSGMGETQYF.

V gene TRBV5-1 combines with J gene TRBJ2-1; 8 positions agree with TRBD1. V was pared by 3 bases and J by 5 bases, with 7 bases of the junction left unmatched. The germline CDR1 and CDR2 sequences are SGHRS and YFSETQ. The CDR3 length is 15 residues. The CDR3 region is CASSSTGATDNEQFF. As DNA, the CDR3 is TGCGCCAGCAGCTCGACAGGGGCCACTGACAATGAGCAGTTCTTC. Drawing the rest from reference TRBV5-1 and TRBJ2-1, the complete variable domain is KAGVTQTPRYLIKTRGQQVTLSCSPISGHRSVSWYQQTPGQGLQFLFEYFSETQRNKGNFPGRFSGRQFSNSRSEMNVSTLELGDSALYLCASSSTGATDNEQFFGPGTRLTVL.

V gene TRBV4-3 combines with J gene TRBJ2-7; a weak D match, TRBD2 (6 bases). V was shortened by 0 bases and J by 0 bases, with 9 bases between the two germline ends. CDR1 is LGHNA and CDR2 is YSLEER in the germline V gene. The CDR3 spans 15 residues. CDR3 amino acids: CASSQERGHSYEQYF. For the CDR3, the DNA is TGCGCCAGCAGCCAAGAGCGGGGTCACTCCTACGAGCAGTACTTC.

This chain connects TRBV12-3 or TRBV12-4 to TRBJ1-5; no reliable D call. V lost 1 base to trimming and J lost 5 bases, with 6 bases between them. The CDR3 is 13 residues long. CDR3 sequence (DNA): TGTGCCAGCAGTTTAGGCGGGTATCAGCCCCAGCATTTT. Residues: CASSLGGYQPQHF.

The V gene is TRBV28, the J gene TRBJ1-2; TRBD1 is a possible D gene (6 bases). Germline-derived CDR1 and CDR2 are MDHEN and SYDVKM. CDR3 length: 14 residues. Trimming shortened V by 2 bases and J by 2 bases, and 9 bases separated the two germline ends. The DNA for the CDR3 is TGTGCCAGCAGTTTAGCCACAGGGAACTATGGCTACACCTTC. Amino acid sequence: CASSLATGNYGYTF.

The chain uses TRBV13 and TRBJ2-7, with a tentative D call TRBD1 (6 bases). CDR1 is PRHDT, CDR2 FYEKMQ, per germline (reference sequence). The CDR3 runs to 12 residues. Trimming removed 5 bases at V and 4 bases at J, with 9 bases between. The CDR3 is CASSSGQYEQYF. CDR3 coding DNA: TGTGCCAGCAGCAGCGGACAGTACGAGCAGTACTTC.

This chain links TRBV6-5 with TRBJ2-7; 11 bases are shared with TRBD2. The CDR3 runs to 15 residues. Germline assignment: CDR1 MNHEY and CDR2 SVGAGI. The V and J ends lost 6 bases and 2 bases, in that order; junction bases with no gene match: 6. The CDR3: CASRPTSGEPYEQYF. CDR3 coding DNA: TGTGCCAGCAGACCGACTAGCGGGGAACCCTACGAGCAGTACTTC.

CDR3 in DNA: TGTGCCATCAGCTCCGGGACTAGCGGGCGAGGGGCCACAGATACGCAGTATTTT. Encoded protein: CAISSGTSGRGATDTQYF. V and J are TRBV10-3 and TRBJ2-3; TRBD2 matches at 12 bases. Trimming cost V 6 bases and J 2 bases; bases outside gene matches: 12. Per germline, CDR1 ENHRY and CDR2 SYGVKD. The CDR3 runs to 18 residues.

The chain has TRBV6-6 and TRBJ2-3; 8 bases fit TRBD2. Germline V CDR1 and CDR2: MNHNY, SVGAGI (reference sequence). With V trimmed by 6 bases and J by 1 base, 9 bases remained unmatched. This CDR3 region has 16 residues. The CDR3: CASSPSGSGGTDTQYF. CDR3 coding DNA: TGTGCCAGCAGCCCGAGCGGGAGTGGGGGCACAGATACGCAGTATTTT.